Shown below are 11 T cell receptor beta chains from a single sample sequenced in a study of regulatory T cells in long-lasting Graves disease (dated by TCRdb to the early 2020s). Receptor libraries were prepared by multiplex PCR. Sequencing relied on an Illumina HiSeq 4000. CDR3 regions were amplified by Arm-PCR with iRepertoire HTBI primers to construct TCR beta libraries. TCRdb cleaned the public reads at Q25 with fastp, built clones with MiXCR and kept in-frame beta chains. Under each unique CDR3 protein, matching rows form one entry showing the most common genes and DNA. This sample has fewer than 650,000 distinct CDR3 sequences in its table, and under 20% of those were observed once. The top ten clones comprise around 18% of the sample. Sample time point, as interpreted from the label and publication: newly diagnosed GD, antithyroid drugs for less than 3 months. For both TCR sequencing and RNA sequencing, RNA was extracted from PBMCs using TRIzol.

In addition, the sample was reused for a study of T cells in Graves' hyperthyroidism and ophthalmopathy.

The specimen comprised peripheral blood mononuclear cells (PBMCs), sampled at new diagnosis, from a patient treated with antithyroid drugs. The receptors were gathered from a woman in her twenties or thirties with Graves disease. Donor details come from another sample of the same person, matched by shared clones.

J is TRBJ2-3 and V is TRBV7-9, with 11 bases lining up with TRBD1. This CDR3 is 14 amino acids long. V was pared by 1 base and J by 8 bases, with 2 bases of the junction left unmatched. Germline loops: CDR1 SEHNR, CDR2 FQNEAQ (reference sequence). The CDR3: CASSLGGTGGTQYF. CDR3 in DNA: TGTGCCAGCAGCTTAGGAGGGACAGGGGGTACGCAGTATTTT.

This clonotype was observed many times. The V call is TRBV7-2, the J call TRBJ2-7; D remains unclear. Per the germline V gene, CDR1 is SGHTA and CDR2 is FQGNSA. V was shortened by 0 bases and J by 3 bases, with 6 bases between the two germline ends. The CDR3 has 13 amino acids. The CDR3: CASSLALRYEQYF. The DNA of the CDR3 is TGTGCCAGCAGCTTAGCGCTTCGCTACGAGCAGTACTTC.

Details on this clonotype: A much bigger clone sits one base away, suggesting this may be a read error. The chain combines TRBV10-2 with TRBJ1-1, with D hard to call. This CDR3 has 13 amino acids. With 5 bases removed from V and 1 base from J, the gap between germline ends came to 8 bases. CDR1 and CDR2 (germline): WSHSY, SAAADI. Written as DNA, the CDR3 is TGCGCCAGCAGTACAATGCGGAACACTGAAGCTTTCTTT. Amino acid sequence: CASSTMRNTEAFF.

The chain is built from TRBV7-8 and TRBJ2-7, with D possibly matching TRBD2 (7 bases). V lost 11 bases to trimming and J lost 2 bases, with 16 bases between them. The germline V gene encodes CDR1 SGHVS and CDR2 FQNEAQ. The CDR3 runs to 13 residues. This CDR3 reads CASGGGGPYEQYF. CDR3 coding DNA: TGTGCCTCTGGGGGGGGGGGGCCCTACGAGCAGTACTTC.

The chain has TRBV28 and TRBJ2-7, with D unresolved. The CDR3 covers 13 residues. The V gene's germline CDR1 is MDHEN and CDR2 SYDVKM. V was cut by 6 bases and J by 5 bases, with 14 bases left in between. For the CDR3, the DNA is TGTGCCAGCAGCCGGGCATTGGGGAACGAGCAGTACTTC. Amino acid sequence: CASSRALGNEQYF.

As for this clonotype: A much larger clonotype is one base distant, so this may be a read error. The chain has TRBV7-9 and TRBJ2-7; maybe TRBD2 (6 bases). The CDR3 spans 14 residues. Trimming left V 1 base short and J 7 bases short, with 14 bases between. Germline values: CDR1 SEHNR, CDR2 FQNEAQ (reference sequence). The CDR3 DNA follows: TGTGCCAGCAGCTTAGGTAGCGGACACAATGAGCAGTACTTC. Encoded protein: CASSLGSGHNEQYF.

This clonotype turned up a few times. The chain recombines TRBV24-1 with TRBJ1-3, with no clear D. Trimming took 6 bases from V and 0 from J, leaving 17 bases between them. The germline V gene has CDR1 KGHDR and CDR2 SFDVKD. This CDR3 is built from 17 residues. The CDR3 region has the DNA TGTGCCACCAGTAATTCCGGGCGGAAGAGCTCTGGAAACACCATATATTTT. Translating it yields CATSNSGRKSSGNTIYF.

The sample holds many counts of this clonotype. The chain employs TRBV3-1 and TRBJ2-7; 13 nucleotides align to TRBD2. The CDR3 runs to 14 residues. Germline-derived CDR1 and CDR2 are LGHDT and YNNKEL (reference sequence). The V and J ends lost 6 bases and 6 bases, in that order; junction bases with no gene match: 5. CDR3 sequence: CASRGTSGTGEQYF. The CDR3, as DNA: TGTGCCAGCAGGGGGACTAGCGGGACCGGCGAGCAGTACTTC.

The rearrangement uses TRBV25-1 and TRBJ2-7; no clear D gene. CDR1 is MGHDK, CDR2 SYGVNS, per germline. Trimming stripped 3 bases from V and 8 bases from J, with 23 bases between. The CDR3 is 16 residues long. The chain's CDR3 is CASSDNGRPRNPQQYF. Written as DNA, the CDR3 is TGTGCCAGCAGTGATAACGGACGCCCTAGAAACCCACAGCAGTACTTC.

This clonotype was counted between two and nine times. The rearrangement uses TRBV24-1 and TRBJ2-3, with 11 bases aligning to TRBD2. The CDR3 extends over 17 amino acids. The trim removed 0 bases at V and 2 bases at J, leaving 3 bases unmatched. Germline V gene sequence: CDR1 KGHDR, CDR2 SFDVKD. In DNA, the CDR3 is TGTGCCACCAGTGATTTGGGTAGCGGGAGGGTCACAGATACGCAGTATTTT. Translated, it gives CATSDLGSGRVTDTQYF.

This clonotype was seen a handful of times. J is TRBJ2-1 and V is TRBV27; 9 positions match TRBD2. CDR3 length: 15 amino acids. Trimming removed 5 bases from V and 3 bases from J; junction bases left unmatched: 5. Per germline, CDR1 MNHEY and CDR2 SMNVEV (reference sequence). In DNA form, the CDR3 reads TGTGCCAGCAGTCTTAGCGGGAGCTTCTACAATGAGCAGTTCTTC. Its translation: CASSLSGSFYNEQFF.